This TCR beta chain was documented in a study of blood T cell repertoires in COVID-19 (dated by TCRdb to 2020 to 2022). For the wider study: The collaborator samples originated in the United States, Italy and Spain and spanned the acute and convalescent phases of COVID-19. The prospective study material was composed of cDNA or gDNA derived from T cells, B-cell-depleted T cells, or PBMCs. Subjects who had been exposed to COVID-19, were actively infected with it, or had recovered from it provided the deeply sampled blood TCRbeta repertoires that made up the dataset. The repertoires were made available in a free public database intended to serve as a resource for research on the immune response to SARS-CoV-2. The samples were drawn from two sources: the first 160 participants of the ongoing ImmuneRACE study, and 1,254 subjects contributed by 6 global collaborators. Sample metadata almost always included a de-identified subject ID, COVID-19 status, age in years and sex. Where available, HLA class I and class II types were obtained from metadata supplied by the sample provider rather than from assay-based typing.

TCRbeta CDR3 regions were amplified from genomic DNA by means of the immunoSEQ Assay, a bias-controlled multiplex PCR. In the source study's methods: Within the assay, amplification of reference gene primers was used to estimate how many nucleated cells each sample contained. Sequence reads were collapsed and filtered to measure the absolute abundance of every unique TCRbeta CDR3 rearrangement. For each sample, productive Simpson clonality was calculated as the square root of Simpson's diversity index across productive rearrangements. The table comes from immuneACCESS by way of TCRdb, which keeps in-frame sequences with V and J called. Part of the clones is missing from these tables; in studies checked, under half for an unresolved V gene and the rest for unknown reasons. The DNA was the basis for D and trimming; V, J and clone size are from that table. The sample table records approximately 97,000 clones; roughly 88% of these occur just once. The ten largest account for over 10% of the sample.

About this clone: Its specific antigen is unknown. The sample holds no much larger clone one base away, and base qualities are not on file.

Collaborating institutions collected whole blood in K2EDTA tubes following their own protocols. Collaborator samples were shipped for TCRbeta analysis as frozen whole blood, isolated PBMCs, or DNA extracted from either sample type. Overall study results and their limits: How much clinical and demographic metadata was included differed by source and by participant, and the metadata was provided uncurated.

Sequences MDHEN (CDR1) and SYDVKM (CDR2) are obtained from the germline V gene. The CDR3 holds 14 amino acids from the cysteine to the phenylalanine. This entry keeps only the CDR3 DNA: 42 bases, framed from base 1. The junction shows trimming of 5 bases on V and 3 bases on J, and the gene matches do not reach 5 bases of it. The source is a human donor in a cohort sampled during active COVID-19. The rearrangement joined TRBV28 to TRBJ2-7; 9 of the junction bases match TRBD1. Input material: peripheral blood. The CDR3 sequence is CASSVSTGGYEQYF. The bases are TGTGCCAGCAGTGTCTCGACAGGGGGCTACGAGCAGTACTTC.